The T cell receptor beta chain described here comes from a study of T cells after posttransplantation cyclophosphamide. Libraries were prepared by immunoSEQ multiplex PCR; TCRdb keeps only in-frame clonotypes and omits some of them. The sample holds roughly 15,000 clones, about four fifths seen once. Points on this clone: Its antigen is unidentified.

Control samples came 1 year after myeloablative marrow transplants with methotrexate plus calcineurin inhibitor. General study points: Later post-transplant blood repertoires were often dominated by donor CD8+ memory clones. Recipient CMV seropositivity and CMV reactivation strongly tracked TRB clonality. TRB overlap between skin or GI tissue T cells and blood was limited.

The germline CDR1 and CDR2 sequences are MNHNY and SVGAGI (reference sequence). Trimming pared 8 bases from V and 0 bases from J, leaving 8 bases between. The CDR3 extends over 12 amino acids. The chain uses TRBV6-6 and TRBJ2-7; D remains ambiguous. This TCR was recovered from a male patient between 25 and 40 years old who received an allogeneic stem cell transplant from an unrelated donor, was CMV-positive, and had acute and chronic GVHD. Some T cells could come from the graft donor. Sequencing was performed on PBMCs, taken approximately 64 weeks after allogeneic stem cell transplant with calcineurin inhibitor and methotrexate. CDR3: CASQQSSYEQYF. The CDR3 DNA follows: TGTGCCAGCCAACAAAGCTCCTACGAGCAGTACTTC.